These 15 T cell receptor beta chains were sequenced from one sample in a study of metastatic and nonmetastatic thyroid tumors. MiXCR re-clonotyped the PCR reads for TCRdb. This sample has approximately 5,200 clones; less than 40% occur once, and the top ten carry 20% to 30%. No patient received treatment before thyroid surgery. Sequenced sample: adjacent normal tissue. These receptors were taken from a female donor with papillary thyroid cancer or a benign thyroid nodule (not recorded which). Some clones in this sample may be carry-over from other donors' samples.

On this clone itself: Germline and junction disagree at one end, which may indicate a read error. Other DNA sequences in the sample encode the same CDR3. The gene calls are TRBV7-3 and TRBJ2-1; a weak D match, TRBD1 (5 bases). Germline-derived CDR1 and CDR2 are SGHTA and FQGTGA. The CDR3 has 13 amino acids. CDR3 residues: CASSWGVNNEQFF. The CDR3 nucleotides read TGTGCGAGCAGCTGGGGCGTAAACAATGAGCAGTTCTTC.

This clone showed up just once. J is TRBJ1-2 and V is TRBV5-4, with a weak D call TRBD1 (5 bases). There are 15 residues in the CDR3. The germline V gene encodes CDR1 SGHNT and CDR2 YYREEE (reference sequence). The germline V and J ends were trimmed by 0 bases and 2 bases, with 11 bases remaining between them. This chain's CDR3 is CASSLAGGLNYGYTF. For the CDR3, the DNA is TGTGCCAGCAGCTTGGCCGGGGGTCTGAACTATGGCTACACCTTC.

The CDR3 region has the DNA TGTGCCAGCAGCCGCTTGGACAGGGAGGGTGAAGCTTTCTTT. Its translation: CASSRLDREGEAFF. The chain uses TRBV27 and TRBJ1-1; 8 nucleotides align to TRBD1. Germline V gene data show CDR1 as MNHEY and CDR2 as SMNVEV (reference sequence). After removal of 6 bases from V and 7 bases from J, the junction contained 10 bases not matched to a gene. The CDR3 length is 14 residues.

This clone was observed a few times. J is TRBJ1-2 and V is TRBV28, with TRBD1 matching over 7 bases. The V gene end was trimmed by 10 bases and the J gene end by 5 bases; junction bases not matched to a gene: 10. Germline V CDR1 and CDR2: MDHEN, SYDVKM. The CDR3 has 13 amino acids. CDR3 amino acids: CANNRDSKYGYTF. CDR3 sequence (DNA): TGTGCCAACAACCGGGACAGCAAATATGGCTACACCTTC.

In its sample, this clone was seen a few times. This chain joins TRBV6-1 and TRBJ1-1; tentative D call: TRBD1 (6 bases). V was shortened by 5 bases and J by 2 bases, with 15 bases between the two germline ends. The CDR3 has 15 amino acids. Germline CDR1 MNHNS, CDR2 SASEGT. The DNA of the CDR3 is TGTGCCAGCAGTCTCACCCGGACAGCTAACACTGAAGCTTTCTTT. Its translation is CASSLTRTANTEAFF.

As concerns this clone: The conserved phenylalanine or tryptophan normally closing the CDR3 is absent here, so this likely arose from a read error. The chain is built from TRBV15 and TRBJ1-6; tentative D call: TRBD1 (5 bases). Germline loops: CDR1 LNHNV, CDR2 YYDKDF (reference sequence). This CDR3 spans 15 amino acids. V shed 5 bases and J shed 9 bases, with 17 bases lying between them. Written as DNA, the CDR3 is TGTGCCACCAGCCCTCAGACCCCAGGGAGTTCACCCCTCCACCTT. Its translation is CATSPQTPGSSPLHL.

Comments on this clone: The conserved final phenylalanine or tryptophan is absent from the CDR3, which likely points to a read error. The J gene is TRBJ2-1, the V gene TRBV11-2, with D tentatively TRBD2 (5 bases). The CDR3 sequence is 17 residues long. Germline V gives CDR1 SGHAT, CDR2 FQNNGV. The CDR3 here is CASSFVYLSGFYNAQFL. CDR3 coding DNA: TGTGCCAGCAGCTTCGTATATCTCAGCGGATTTTACAATGCGCAGTTCTTA.

The CDR3 loop reads CSARTGSGRVGGEQFF. The CDR3 DNA reads as TGCAGTGCTAGAACGGGCAGCGGGAGAGTCGGGGGTGAGCAGTTCTTC. The V gene is TRBV20-1, the J gene TRBJ2-1; 8 bases fit TRBD2. The trim removed 2 bases at V and 9 bases at J, leaving 15 bases unmatched. The CDR3 is 16 residues long. Germline V gene lookup returns CDR1 DFQATT and CDR2 SNEGSKA (reference sequence).

The sample holds a few counts of this clone. The chain uses TRBV6-1 and TRBJ1-6, with D maybe TRBD1 (5 bases). Per the germline V gene, CDR1 is MNHNS and CDR2 is SASEGT. The CDR3 runs 16 residues. Trimming shortened V by 5 bases and J by 0 bases, and 11 bases separated the two germline ends. CDR3 in DNA: TGTGCCAGCAGTCCCCGGGGGGGCTCCTATAATTCACCCCTCCACTTT. This gives the protein CASSPRGGSYNSPLHF.

This clone came up a few times. V is TRBV6-4 and J is TRBJ2-7; D not certain. Germline loops: CDR1 MRHNA, CDR2 SNTAGT. This CDR3 is 12 amino acids long. Trimming left V 7 bases short and J 0 bases short, with 7 bases between. Here the CDR3 DNA reads TGTGCCAGCACTGAGGCCTCCTACGAGCAGTACTTC. Protein sequence: CASTEASYEQYF.

This clone was observed a handful of times. V is TRBV6-2 or TRBV6-3 and J is TRBJ2-1; D tentatively fits TRBD1 or TRBD2 (6 bases each). Trimming took off 0 bases at V and 8 bases at J, with 11 bases between the two ends. The CDR3 has 14 residues. The germline V gene has CDR1 MNHEY and CDR2 SVGEGT. CDR3 protein: CASSYSGGFDEQFF. Here the CDR3 DNA reads TGTGCCAGCAGTTACTCGGGGGGCTTCGATGAGCAGTTCTTC.

The chain employs TRBV5-1 and TRBJ1-1; D remains unclear. CDR1 and CDR2 (germline): SGHRS, YFSETQ. CDR3 size: 13 residues. V shed 2 bases and J shed 1 base, with 6 bases lying between them. CDR3 nucleotide sequence: TGCGCCAGCAGCTTCGATGGGAACACTGAAGCTTTCTTT. Its protein is CASSFDGNTEAFF.

In its sample, this clone is medium-sized. This sequence joins TRBV12-3 or TRBV12-4 and TRBJ1-5; D remains unclear. Trimming stripped 7 bases from V and 0 bases from J, with 10 bases between. This CDR3 spans 14 amino acids. CDR3: CASTQQPSNQPQHF. The CDR3 DNA is TGTGCCAGCACTCAACAGCCTAGCAATCAGCCCCAGCATTTT.

Regarding this clone: The junction shows a germline mismatch at one end, possibly a read error. The rearrangement joins TRBV4-3 to TRBJ2-7; perhaps TRBD2 as D (6 bases). The DNA matches TRBJ2-1 better at its end, which makes the J call doubtful. The CDR3 totals 16 residues. Germline CDR1 is LGHNA and CDR2 is YSLEER. The CDR3 nucleotides are TGCGCCAGTAGCCAAGATTCGGCAGGAGGGCTGTACGAGCAGTTCTTC. It specifies CASSQDSAGGLYEQFF.

This clone was detected a few times. The J gene is TRBJ2-7, the V gene TRBV12-3 or TRBV12-4, with D hard to call. Trimming stripped 4 bases from V and 0 bases from J, with 10 bases between. This CDR3 comprises 14 residues. This CDR3 reads CASSYQQSSYEQYF. Written as DNA, the CDR3 is TGTGCCAGCAGTTACCAGCAAAGCTCCTACGAGCAGTACTTC.